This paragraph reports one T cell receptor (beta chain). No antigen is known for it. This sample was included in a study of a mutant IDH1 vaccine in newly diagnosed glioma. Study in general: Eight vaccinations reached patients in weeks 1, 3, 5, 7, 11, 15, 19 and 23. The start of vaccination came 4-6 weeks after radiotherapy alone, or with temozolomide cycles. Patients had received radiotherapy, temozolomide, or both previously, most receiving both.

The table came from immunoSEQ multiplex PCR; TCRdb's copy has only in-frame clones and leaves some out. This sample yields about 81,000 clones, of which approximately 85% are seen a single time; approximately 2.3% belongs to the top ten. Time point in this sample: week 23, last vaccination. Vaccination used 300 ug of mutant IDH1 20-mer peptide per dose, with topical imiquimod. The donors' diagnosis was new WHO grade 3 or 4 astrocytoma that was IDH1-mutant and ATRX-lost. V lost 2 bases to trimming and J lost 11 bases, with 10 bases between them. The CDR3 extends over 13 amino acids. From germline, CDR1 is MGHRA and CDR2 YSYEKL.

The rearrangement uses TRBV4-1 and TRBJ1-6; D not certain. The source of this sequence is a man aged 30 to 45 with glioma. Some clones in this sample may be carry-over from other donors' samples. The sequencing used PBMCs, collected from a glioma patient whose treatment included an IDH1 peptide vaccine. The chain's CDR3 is CASSQTEGTPLHF. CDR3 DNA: TGCGCCAGCAGCCAAACCGAAGGAACACCCCTCCACTTT.